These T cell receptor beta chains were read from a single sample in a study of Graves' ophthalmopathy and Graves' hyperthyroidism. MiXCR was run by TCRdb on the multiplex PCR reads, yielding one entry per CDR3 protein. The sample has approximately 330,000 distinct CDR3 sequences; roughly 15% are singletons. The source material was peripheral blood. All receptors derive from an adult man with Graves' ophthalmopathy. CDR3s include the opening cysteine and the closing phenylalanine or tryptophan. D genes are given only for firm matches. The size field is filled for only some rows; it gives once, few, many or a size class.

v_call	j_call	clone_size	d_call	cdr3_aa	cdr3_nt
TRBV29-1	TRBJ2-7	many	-	CSVHDRNKYEQYF	TGCAGCGTTCACGACAGGAACAAGTACGAGCAGTACTTC
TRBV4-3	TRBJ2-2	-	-	CASSQGGVPTGELFF	TGCGCCAGCAGCCAAGGGGGGGTCCCCACCGGGGAGCTGTTTTTT
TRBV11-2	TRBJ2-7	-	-	CASSRGGIRPGQYF	TGTGCCAGCAGCCGCGGCGGGATCCGACCGGGGCAGTACTTC
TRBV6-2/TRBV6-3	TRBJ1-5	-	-	CTSSYAGSNQPQHF	TGTACCAGCAGCTACGCCGGTAGCAATCAGCCCCAGCATTTT
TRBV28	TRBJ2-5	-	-	CASRNKKGGSFGTQYF	TGTGCCAGCAGGAACAAGAAGGGGGGTAGTTTCGGGACCCAGTACTTC
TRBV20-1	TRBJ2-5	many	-	CSARVPGRDNWTQYF	TGCAGTGCTAGAGTACCGGGACGGGATAATTGGACCCAGTACTTC
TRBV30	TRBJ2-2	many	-	CAWSVSGGPGELFF	TGTGCCTGGAGTGTGTCGGGGGGCCCCGGGGAGCTGTTTTTT
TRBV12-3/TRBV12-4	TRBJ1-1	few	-	CASSLGGVRAFF	TGTGCCAGCAGTCTCGGGGGGGTCCGGGCTTTCTTT
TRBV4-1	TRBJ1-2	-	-	CASSQGREGYGYTF	TGCGCCAGCAGCCAAGGCAGGGAGGGTTATGGCTACACCTTC
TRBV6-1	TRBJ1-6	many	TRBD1	CASSGPGTGVNSPLHF	TGTGCCAGCAGTGGTCCCGGGACAGGGGTTAATTCACCCCTCCACTTT
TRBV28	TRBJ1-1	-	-	CASMDGRNTEAFF	TGTGCCAGCATGGACGGACGGAACACTGAAGCTTTCTTT
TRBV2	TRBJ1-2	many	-	CASSDGGPNYGYTF	TGTGCCAGCAGTGATGGGGGGCCAAACTATGGCTACACCTTC
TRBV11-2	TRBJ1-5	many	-	CASSLMVAGTQINQPQHF	TGTGCCAGCAGCTTAATGGTCGCGGGGACCCAGATCAATCAGCCCCAGCATTTT
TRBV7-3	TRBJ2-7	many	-	CASSPPRGVFYEQYF	TGTGCCAGCAGCCCCCCTAGGGGGGTCTTCTACGAGCAGTACTTC
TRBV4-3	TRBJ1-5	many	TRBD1	CASSQDATGESNQPQHF	TGCGCCAGCAGCCAGGACGCGACAGGGGAGAGCAATCAGCCCCAGCATTTT
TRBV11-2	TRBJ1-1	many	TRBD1	CASSLEAGGFSEAFF	TGTGCCAGCAGCTTAGAGGCAGGGGGATTTTCTGAAGCTTTCTTT
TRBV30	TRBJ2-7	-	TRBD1	CAWSVPEGTGGYEQYF	TGTGCCTGGAGTGTTCCCGAGGGGACAGGGGGTTACGAGCAGTACTTC
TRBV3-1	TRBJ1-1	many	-	CASTQGYSNTEAFF	TGTGCCAGCACCCAAGGATACAGTAACACTGAAGCTTTCTTT
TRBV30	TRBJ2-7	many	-	CAWESPRDISYEQYF	TGTGCCTGGGAATCACCCCGGGACATAAGCTACGAGCAGTACTTC
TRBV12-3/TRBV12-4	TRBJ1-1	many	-	CASSLIANTEAFF	TGTGCCAGCAGTTTAATTGCGAACACTGAAGCTTTCTTT
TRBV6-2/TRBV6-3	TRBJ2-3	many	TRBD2	CASSLLAGPTDTQYF	TGTGCCAGCAGTTTACTAGCGGGACCCACAGATACGCAGTATTTT
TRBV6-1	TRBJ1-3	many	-	CASSPSPGQLGNTIYF	TGTGCCAGCAGTCCAAGCCCAGGACAGCTAGGAAACACCATATATTTT
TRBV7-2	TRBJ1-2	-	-	CASSLGSRRLYGYTF	TGTGCCAGCAGCTTAGGGAGCAGGCGCCTATATGGCTACACCTTC
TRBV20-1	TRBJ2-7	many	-	CSANRDSGYEQYF	TGCAGTGCAAACCGGGACTCTGGCTACGAGCAGTACTTC
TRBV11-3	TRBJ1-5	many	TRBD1	CASSYGDRDGQPQHF	TGTGCCAGCAGTTACGGGGACAGGGACGGGCAGCCCCAGCATTTT
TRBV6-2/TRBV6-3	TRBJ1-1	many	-	CASTNDMGGTEAFF	TGTGCCAGCACCAACGACATGGGAGGGACTGAAGCTTTCTTT
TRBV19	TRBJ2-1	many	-	CASSRGQGVINEQFF	TGTGCCAGTAGTAGAGGCCAGGGTGTAATAAATGAGCAGTTCTTC
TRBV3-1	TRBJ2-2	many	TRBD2	CASSQDSPSGTNTGELFF	TGTGCCAGCAGCCAAGATTCGCCTAGCGGGACGAACACCGGGGAGCTGTTTTTT
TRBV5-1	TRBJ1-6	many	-	CASSPYGGNSPLHF	TGCGCCAGCAGCCCGTACGGAGGGAATTCACCCCTCCACTTT
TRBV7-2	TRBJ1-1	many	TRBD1	CASSIGTGGSTEAFF	TGTGCCAGCAGCATAGGGACAGGGGGCAGTACTGAAGCTTTCTTT
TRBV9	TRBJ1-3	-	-	CASSVEGGNTIYF	TGTGCCAGCAGCGTAGAGGGAGGAAACACCATATATTTT
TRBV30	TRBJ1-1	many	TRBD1	CAWSGGTAAFF	TGTGCCTGGAGTGGCGGGACAGCCGCTTTCTTT
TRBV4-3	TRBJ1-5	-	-	CASSLQAGQPQPF	TGCGCCAGCAGCCTACAGGCTGGTCAGCCCCAGCCTTTT
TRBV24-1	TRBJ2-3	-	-	CATSGPPTDTQYF	TGTGCCACCTCGGGACCGCCCACAGATACGCAGTATTTT
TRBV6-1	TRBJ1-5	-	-	CASTLRAESNQPQHF	TGTGCCAGCACCCTCAGGGCAGAAAGCAATCAGCCCCAGCATTTT
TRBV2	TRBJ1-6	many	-	CASYLDGVVPLHF	TGTGCCAGTTACTTGGACGGGGTCGTTCCCCTCCACTTT
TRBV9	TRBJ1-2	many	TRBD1	CASSADRGDGYTF	TGTGCCAGCAGCGCCGACAGGGGAGATGGCTACACCTTC
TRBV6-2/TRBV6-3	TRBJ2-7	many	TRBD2	CASTKLSPSSGGFGAYEQYF	TGTGCCAGCACCAAGTTATCCCCTTCTAGCGGGGGTTTTGGGGCCTACGAGCAGTACTTC
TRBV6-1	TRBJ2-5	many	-	CASGGWETQYF	TGTGCCAGCGGGGGGTGGGAGACCCAGTACTTC
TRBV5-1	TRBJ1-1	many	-	CASSFHDPNTEAFF	TGCGCCAGCAGCTTCCACGACCCGAACACTGAAGCTTTCTTT
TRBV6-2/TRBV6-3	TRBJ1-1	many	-	CATAQWGEAFF	TGTGCCACCGCCCAATGGGGTGAAGCTTTCTTT
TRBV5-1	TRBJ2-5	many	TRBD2	CASSLGVWLAGVETQYF	TGCGCCAGCAGCTTGGGTGTGTGGCTAGCGGGAGTGGAGACCCAGTACTTC
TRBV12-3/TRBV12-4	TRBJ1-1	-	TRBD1	CPSSFLGQGRAEAFF	TGTCCCAGCAGTTTCCTTGGACAGGGGAGGGCTGAAGCTTTCTTT
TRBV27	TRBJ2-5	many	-	CASSLDGPGEGTQYF	TGTGCCAGCAGTTTAGATGGCCCGGGTGAAGGGACCCAGTACTTC
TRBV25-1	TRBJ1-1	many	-	CASSELRADRGTEAFF	TGTGCCAGCAGTGAATTACGTGCAGACCGGGGCACTGAAGCTTTCTTT
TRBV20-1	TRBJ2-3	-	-	CSARDAISDTQYF	TGCAGTGCTAGAGATGCGATCTCAGATACGCAGTATTTT
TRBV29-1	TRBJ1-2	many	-	CSVEWQGGDGYTF	TGCAGCGTTGAATGGCAGGGAGGTGATGGCTACACCTTC
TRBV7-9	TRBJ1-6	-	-	CASSLPSRPLHF	TGTGCCAGCAGCTTACCAAGTCGACCCCTCCACTTT
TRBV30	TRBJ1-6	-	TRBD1	CAWSVQGGGSSPLHF	TGTGCCTGGAGTGTACAAGGAGGGGGCAGTTCACCCCTCCACTTT
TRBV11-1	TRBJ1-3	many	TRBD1	CASSYQSGTAGNTIYF	TGTGCCAGCAGCTATCAGTCCGGGACAGCTGGAAACACCATATATTTT
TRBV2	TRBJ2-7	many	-	CASSEWTASYEQYF	TGTGCCAGCAGTGAGTGGACAGCCTCCTACGAGCAGTACTTC
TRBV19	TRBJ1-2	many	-	CASSILRGKDYGYTF	TGTGCCAGTAGTATCTTGCGCGGGAAGGACTATGGCTACACCTTC
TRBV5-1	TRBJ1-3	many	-	CASSQDGTHSGNTIYF	TGCGCCAGCAGCCAAGACGGGACTCATTCTGGAAACACCATATATTTT
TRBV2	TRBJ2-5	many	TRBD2	CASTASGGETQYF	TGTGCCAGCACGGCTAGCGGGGGAGAGACCCAGTACTTC
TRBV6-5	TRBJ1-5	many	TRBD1	CASKTGLGSNQPQHF	TGTGCCAGCAAGACAGGGTTGGGTAGCAATCAGCCCCAGCATTTT
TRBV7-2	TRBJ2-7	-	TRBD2	CASSSLAGYYEQYF	TGTGCCAGCAGCTCTCTAGCGGGGTACTACGAGCAGTACTTC